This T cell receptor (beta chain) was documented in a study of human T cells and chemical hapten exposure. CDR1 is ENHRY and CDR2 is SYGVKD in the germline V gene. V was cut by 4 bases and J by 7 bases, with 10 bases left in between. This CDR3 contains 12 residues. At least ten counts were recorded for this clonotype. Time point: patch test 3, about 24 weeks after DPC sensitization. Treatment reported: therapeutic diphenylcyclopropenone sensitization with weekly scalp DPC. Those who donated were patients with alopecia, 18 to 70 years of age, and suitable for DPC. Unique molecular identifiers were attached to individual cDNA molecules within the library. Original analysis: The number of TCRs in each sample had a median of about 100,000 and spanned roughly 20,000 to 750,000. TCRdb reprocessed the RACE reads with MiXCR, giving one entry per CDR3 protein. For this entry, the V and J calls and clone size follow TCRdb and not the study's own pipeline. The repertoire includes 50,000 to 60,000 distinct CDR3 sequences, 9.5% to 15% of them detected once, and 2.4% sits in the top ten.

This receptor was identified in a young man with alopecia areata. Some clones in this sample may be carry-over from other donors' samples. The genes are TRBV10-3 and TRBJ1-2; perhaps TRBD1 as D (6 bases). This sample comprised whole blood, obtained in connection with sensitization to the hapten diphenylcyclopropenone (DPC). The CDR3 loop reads CAISGQDPGYTF. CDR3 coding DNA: TGTGCCATCAGTGGACAGGATCCTGGCTACACCTTC.